A single count supports the clone carrying this T cell receptor beta chain. Its antigen is not known. Trimming cost V 7 bases and J 3 bases; bases outside gene matches: 6. Germline V CDR1 and CDR2: LNHDA, SQIVND (reference sequence). The CDR3 sequence is 14 residues long. The sample comes from a study of cytomegalovirus exposure and HLA in healthy donors. Primers for the PCR totalled 60 Vbeta and 13 Jbeta. In the original workflow: A later analysis counted roughly 74 million unique TCR beta chains, about 11 million shared. Libraries were prepared by immunoSEQ multiplex PCR; TCRdb keeps only in-frame clonotypes and omits some of them. The DNA was the basis for D and trimming; V, J and clone size are from that table. This table holds 130,000 to 150,000 clones, approximately 80% found once. Study-wide results and caveats: Using a false discovery rate of 0.05, a later analysis showed that 15,000 to 20,000 TCR beta sequences were associated with HLA alleles. Immune exposure was documented only through CMV serostatus. There were approximately 150 TCR beta chains listed as cytomegalovirus-associated.

Sequencing was performed on PBMCs. This TCR was recovered from a male donor in good health and CMV-seropositive. The chain carries TRBV19 and TRBJ1-5, with 7 bases lining up with TRBD1. Here the CDR3 reads CASTTTGFNQPQHF. The CDR3, as DNA: TGTGCCAGTACCACGACAGGGTTCAATCAGCCCCAGCATTTT.